This T cell receptor (beta chain) was recovered during a study of blood T cell repertoires in COVID-19. Study summary: The United States, Italy and Spain were the sources of the acute and convalescent COVID-19 samples. Nucleic acid was either cDNA or gDNA, and it came from T cells, B-cell-depleted T cells, or PBMCs.

Per the original data handling: Estimation of nucleated cell counts was performed using reference gene primer amplification. Method: immunoSEQ multiplex PCR; TCRdb's copy keeps in-frame clones and lacks some. D and trimming were read from the DNA, whereas the V and J calls and clone size are those reported in that table. The profile shows tens of thousands of clones, over 75% of them singletons. Patients in Seattle were enrolled during active infection, then followed longitudinally. The sequenced material came from peripheral blood. The receptor was derived from a man aged 50 or older with COVID-19, enrolled during active disease.

DNA of the CDR3: TGTGCCAGCAGCCCCTTAGGACAGGAGGGGGGCTATGGCTACACCTTC. The encoded protein is CASSPLGQEGGYGYTF. This sequence joins TRBV14 and TRBJ1-2; 7 bases match TRBD1. Per the germline V gene, CDR1 is SGHDN and CDR2 is FVKESK. This CDR3 has 16 amino acids. The V gene end was trimmed by 4 bases and the J gene end by 4 bases; junction bases not matched to a gene: 12.